Each of the 14 T cell receptor beta chains below was sequenced from the same sample in a study of OX40 agonist ivuxolimab in advanced cancers. Library prep was done by the immunoSEQ multiplex PCR assay. TCRdb took this table from immuneACCESS and kept in-frame rearrangements with V and J called. Such tables lack part of the clones; where checked against another copy, unresolved V genes explain under half of the gap, and the rest is unexplained. The sample contains 100,000 or so clones, around 86% of them found a single time. The ten largest clonotypes hold approximately 0.29% of the sample. The source material was CD4+ or CD8+ T cells sorted from blood, sampled in a trial of the OX40 agonist ivuxolimab. The receptors come from an adult with an advanced solid tumor such as melanoma, head and neck, liver or kidney cancer.

The chain uses TRBV2 and TRBJ2-3, with 9 bases matching TRBD2. The V gene end was trimmed by 6 bases and the J gene end by 6 bases; junction bases not matched to a gene: 13. This CDR3 region has 16 residues. The germline gives CDR1 SNHLY, CDR2 FYNNEI. Written as DNA, the CDR3 is TGTGCCAGCAGGGTCCGGCTAGCGGGGACACCCGATACGCAGTATTTT. Protein sequence: CASRVRLAGTPDTQYF.

The CDR3 DNA reads TGCGCCAGCAGCCAAGACCGAACTAGCCTGGATACGCAGTATTTT. Translation: CASSQDRTSLDTQYF. The V call is TRBV4-3, the J call TRBJ2-3; TRBD2 might be the D (6 bases). Germline CDR1 is LGHNA and CDR2 is YSLEER. The CDR3 spans 15 residues. Trimming took 0 bases from V and 6 from J, leaving 13 bases between them.

The chain employs TRBV5-1 and TRBJ2-5, with a tentative D call TRBD2 (6 bases). With 2 bases removed from V and 5 bases from J, the gap between germline ends came to 19 bases. The CDR3 has 16 amino acids. The germline gives CDR1 SGHRS, CDR2 YFSETQ. The DNA of the CDR3 is TGCGCCAGCAGCTTACTGTGGGGCGGGACCGGGGAGACCCAGTACTTC. Protein sequence: CASSLLWGGTGETQYF. Looking up the rest from reference TRBV5-1 and TRBJ2-5 gives the full variable domain: KAGVTQTPRYLIKTRGQQVTLSCSPISGHRSVSWYQQTPGQGLQFLFEYFSETQRNKGNFPGRFSGRQFSNSRSEMNVSTLELGDSALYLCASSLLWGGTGETQYFGPGTRLLVL.

The chain carries TRBV29-1 and TRBJ1-1; 7 bases are shared with TRBD1. The J segment lost 2 bases and the V segment lost 3 bases, leaving 3 bases of the junction unmatched. The CDR3 totals 13 residues. Germline CDR1 reads SQVTM; CDR2 reads ANQGSEA. The CDR3 DNA sequence: TGCAGCGTTGACAGGGGGTCAAACACTGAAGCTTTCTTT. Translating gives CSVDRGSNTEAFF.

The gene calls are TRBV12-2 and TRBJ2-4. TRBV12-2 is reported as a pseudogene. CDR3 length: 18 residues. The CDR3 protein is CASHHKLPGPLGKNIQYF. CDR3 in DNA: TGTGCAAGTCACCACAAGCTACCGGGACCCTTAGGGAAAAACATTCAGTACTTC.

The V call is TRBV5-1, the J call TRBJ2-3; no firm D call. The V gene lost 0 bases and the J gene lost 9 bases, with 11 bases spanning the gap. Germline V gene lookup returns CDR1 SGHRS and CDR2 YFSETQ. The CDR3 totals 13 residues. The CDR3 loop reads CASSLEDRHTQYF. CDR3 bases: TGCGCCAGCAGCTTGGAGGATCGACACACGCAGTATTTT.

J is TRBJ2-7 and V is TRBV7-2; D is unclear. CDR3 length: 12 residues. Trimming took 2 bases from V and 0 from J, leaving 2 bases between them. Looked up from germline, CDR1 is SGHTA and CDR2 is FQGNSA. The CDR3 protein is CASSLSSYEQYF. As DNA, the CDR3 is TGTGCCAGCAGCTTATCCTCCTACGAGCAGTACTTC.

The rearrangement links TRBV27 to TRBJ2-3; no reliable D call. Looked up from germline, CDR1 is MNHEY and CDR2 is SMNVEV (reference sequence). This CDR3 spans 15 amino acids. V lost 0 bases to trimming and J lost 5 bases, with 12 bases between them. CDR3 coding DNA: TGTGCCAGCAGTTTATCAGCCTATCCCGGAGATACGCAGTATTTT. This encodes CASSLSAYPGDTQYF.

J is TRBJ1-4 and V is TRBV5-8, with D uncertain. Between the trimmed V and J ends, which lost 4 bases and 2 bases, there was a span of 12 bases. Germline V gives CDR1 SGHTS, CDR2 YDEGEE. The CDR3 is 15 amino acids. The chain's CDR3 is CASSPWTATNEKLFF. The CDR3 coding sequence is TGTGCCAGCAGCCCCTGGACGGCCACTAATGAAAAACTGTTTTTT.

The chain joins TRBV19 to TRBJ1-4; D remains ambiguous. This CDR3 spans 12 amino acids. Trimming left V 4 bases short and J 4 bases short, with 4 bases between. Germline loops: CDR1 LNHDA, CDR2 SQIVND (reference sequence). CDR3 DNA sequence: TGTGCCAGTAGTACCCGTAATGAAAAACTGTTTTTT. Encoded protein: CASSTRNEKLFF.

The table lists this clone with a count of one. V is TRBV5-1 and J is TRBJ1-1; possible D gene TRBD1, 6 bases. This CDR3 comprises 14 residues. V was shortened by 0 bases and J by 8 bases, with 14 bases between the two germline ends. Germline V gene data show CDR1 as SGHRS and CDR2 as YFSETQ. CDR3 sequence (DNA): TGCGCCAGCAGCTTGGAGGCCGGGACACGGGAAGCTTTCTTT. Translation gives CASSLEAGTREAFF.

The V call is TRBV6-1, the J call TRBJ2-5, with D tentatively TRBD2 (7 bases). Germline values: CDR1 MNHNS, CDR2 SASEGT. V lost 9 bases and J 5 bases, leaving 19 bases between the germline ends. The CDR3 has 14 residues. CDR3 sequence: CARGGGQGGETQYF. In DNA form, the CDR3 reads TGTGCCAGAGGGGGGGGCCAGGGAGGTGAGACCCAGTACTTC.

As for this clone: The same CDR3 is also encoded by other DNA sequences in this sample. The chain has TRBV2 and TRBJ1-6; TRBD1 matches at 7 bases. The CDR3 extends over 14 amino acids. V shed 6 bases, J shed 7 bases, and the junction held 6 bases outside the gene matches. Per germline, CDR1 SNHLY and CDR2 FYNNEI. This CDR3 reads CASSETGRNSPLHF. CDR3 in DNA: TGTGCCAGCAGCGAGACAGGGCGGAATTCACCCCTCCACTTT.

V usage is TRBV19 and J usage is TRBJ1-5, with D possibly TRBD1 on 5 matching bases. Trimming removed 5 bases from V and 2 bases from J, with 7 bases in between. This CDR3 has 13 residues. CDR1 and CDR2 (germline): LNHDA, SQIVND (reference sequence). The CDR3 bases are TGTGCCAGTAGTTCGGGGCGCAATCAGCCCCAGCATTTT. This codes for CASSSGRNQPQHF.